Shown below are 5 T cell receptor beta chains from a single sample sequenced in a study of Ad26.COV2.S vaccination and SARS-CoV-2 variants. Here immunoSEQ multiplex PCR was the method, and the copy in TCRdb shows in-frame clones only, minus some. Of some 350,000 clones in the sample, about 91% were seen once. Sequencing used peripheral blood, obtained after recovery from COVID-19. These TCRs come from a human donor who had recovered from COVID-19.

The CDR3 spells CASSFLTGFSGNTIYF. In DNA, the CDR3 is TGTGCCAGCAGCTTTCTTACAGGTTTCTCTGGAAACACCATATATTTT. This chain links TRBV13 with TRBJ1-3, with D maybe TRBD1 (5 bases). The CDR3 runs 16 residues. Trimming took 3 bases from V and 0 from J, leaving 12 bases between them. CDR1 is PRHDT, CDR2 FYEKMQ, per germline (reference sequence).

This clone was seen only once. The rearrangement joins TRBV7-2 to TRBJ2-3; D is uncertain. The CDR3 extends over 15 amino acids. The V gene's germline CDR1 is SGHTA and CDR2 FQGNSA. V was shortened by 1 base and J by 1 base, with 9 bases between the two germline ends. The CDR3 sequence: CASSLGARGTDTQYF. The CDR3 DNA sequence: TGTGCCAGCAGCTTAGGTGCTCGAGGCACAGATACGCAGTATTTT.

The chain employs TRBV9 and TRBJ1-4; 7 bases line up with TRBD1. V was pared by 0 bases and J by 8 bases, with 4 bases of the junction left unmatched. The V gene's germline CDR1 is SGDLS and CDR2 YYNGEE. The length of the CDR3 is 14 residues. CDR3 nucleotides: TGTGCCAGCAGCGTAGGGGGGACAGCAGAAAAACTGTTTTTT. Translating gives CASSVGGTAEKLFF. The variable domain in full, with the rest retrieved from reference TRBV9 and TRBJ1-4, is DSGVTQTPKHLITATGQRVTLRCSPRSGDLSVYWYQQSLDQGLQFLIQYYNGEERAKGNILERFSAQQFPDLHSELNLSSLELGDSALYFCASSVGGTAEKLFFGSGTQLSVL.

V and J are TRBV7-9 and TRBJ2-3, with TRBD2 matching 8 bases. Unmatched junction bases numbered 3, after V lost 3 bases and J lost 4 bases. The CDR3 has 14 amino acids. Germline V gene lookup returns CDR1 SEHNR and CDR2 FQNEAQ (reference sequence). Here the CDR3 DNA reads TGTGCCAGCAGCTTGGAACTAGCGGCAGATACGCAGTATTTT. It codes for CASSLELAADTQYF.

This chain uses TRBV9 with TRBJ2-1, with 14 bases matching TRBD2. CDR3 length: 17 residues. Trimming at V came to 4 bases and at J to 4 bases, leaving 7 bases not matched to a gene. In germline, CDR1 is SGDLS, CDR2 YYNGEE. The CDR3 protein is CASSPGLAGGDYNEQFF. The CDR3 DNA reads as TGTGCCAGCAGCCCAGGACTAGCGGGGGGAGATTACAATGAGCAGTTCTTC.